This T cell receptor (beta chain) stems from a study of vaccination and CD4 T cells after COVID-19. With respect to this clonotype: Antigen unknown.

This CDR3 has 15 residues. In germline, CDR1 is SGHNT, CDR2 YYREEE (reference sequence). V was pared by 3 bases and J by 1 base, with 13 bases between. Sequencing of the DNA from cultured CD4+ T cells was carried out with the Oncomine TCR Beta short-read assay. TCRdb reprocessed the PCR reads via MiXCR and lists one record per CDR3 protein. This table has approximately 7,600 distinct CDR3 sequences, approximately 31% appearing once. Treatment: roughly nine-day PBMC culture with coronavirus spike peptide pools or control peptides (ViraFEST assay). Gathered ahead of the COVID-19 pandemic (2011-2018) were the CD4+ T cells of the unexposed donor.

The gene calls are TRBV5-4 and TRBJ1-1; TRBD1 is a possible D gene (5 bases). The clonotype was recovered from a human donor in good health. Sequences were obtained from CD4+ T cells from blood, cultured in vitro. DNA of the CDR3: TGTGCCAGCAGCTCGGGGGGGTACGAGAACACTGAAGCTTTCTTT. It specifies CASSSGGYENTEAFF. The full variable domain, rest sourced from reference TRBV5-4 and TRBJ1-1, is ETGVTQSPTHLIKTRGQQVTLRCSSQSGHNTVSWYQQALGQGPQFIFQYYREEENGRGNFPPRFSGLQFPNYSSELNVNALELDDSALYLCASSSGGYENTEAFFGQGTRLTVV.